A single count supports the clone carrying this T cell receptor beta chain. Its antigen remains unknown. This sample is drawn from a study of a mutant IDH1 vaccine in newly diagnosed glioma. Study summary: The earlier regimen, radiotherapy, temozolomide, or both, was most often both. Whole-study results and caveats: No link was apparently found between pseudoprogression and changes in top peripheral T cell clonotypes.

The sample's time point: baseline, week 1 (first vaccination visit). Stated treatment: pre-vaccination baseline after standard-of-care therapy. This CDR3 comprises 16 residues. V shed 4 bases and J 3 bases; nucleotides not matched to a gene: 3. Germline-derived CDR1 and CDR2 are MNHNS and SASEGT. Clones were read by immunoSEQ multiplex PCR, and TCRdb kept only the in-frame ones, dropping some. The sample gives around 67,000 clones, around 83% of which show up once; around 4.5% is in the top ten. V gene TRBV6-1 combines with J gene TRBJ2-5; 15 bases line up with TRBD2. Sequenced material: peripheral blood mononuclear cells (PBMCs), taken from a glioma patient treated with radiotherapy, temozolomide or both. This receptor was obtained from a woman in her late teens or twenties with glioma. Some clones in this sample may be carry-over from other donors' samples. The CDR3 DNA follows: TGTGCCAGCAGTGGAGGACTAGCGGGGGGGAAAGAGACCCAGTACTTC. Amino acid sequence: CASSGGLAGGKETQYF.